This T cell receptor beta chain was observed in a study of radiotherapy plus CTLA-4 blockade in lung cancer. The wider study: Disease control was achieved by around 30% of patients, and objective responses by about 17%. Broader study findings: The study found tumor-derived TCR clones expanded in blood after radiotherapy plus ipilimumab.

Enrolled patients, whose metastatic non-small-cell lung cancer was chemo-refractory, received focal radiation plus CTLA-4 blockade with ipilimumab. A note on this clone: The target antigen is unknown.

The protocol was immunoSEQ multiplex PCR, while the TCRdb copy is restricted to in-frame clones and leaves out a portion. Found here are about 73,000 clones, around 86% of them singletons; the top ten hold over 35%. V was cut by 0 bases and J by 6 bases, with 11 bases left in between. Per germline, CDR1 KGHSH and CDR2 LQKENI. The CDR3 has 15 residues. The clonotype comes from a human donor with non-small cell lung cancer that progressed on radiotherapy plus ipilimumab. The chain joins TRBV18 to TRBJ1-4; D unclear. The starting material was peripheral blood, obtained from a patient treated with radiotherapy plus ipilimumab. CDR3 amino acids: CASSPPGMKYEKLFF. The CDR3 DNA reads as TGTGCCAGCTCACCACCGGGGATGAAGTATGAAAAACTGTTTTTT.